The T cell receptor beta chain under discussion was sequenced for a study of cytomegalovirus exposure and HLA in healthy donors. In regard to this clone: No antigen is known for it.

Study-level results: The study recorded about 160 TCR beta chains that were cytomegalovirus-associated.

Method: immunoSEQ multiplex PCR; TCRdb's copy keeps in-frame clones and lacks some. The repertoire holds more than 60,000 clones, over 90% seen once, with 4.5% in the top ten. The ends lost 1 base at V and 6 bases at J; junction bases unmatched: 4. The CDR3 is 15 residues long. Germline CDR1 is SGHRS and CDR2 is YFSETQ. The sequence came from a woman between 18 and 30 years old in good health and CMV-seropositive. Sequences were obtained from PBMCs. The chain carries TRBV5-1 and TRBJ2-1; 10 nucleotides align to TRBD2. CDR3 sequence (DNA): TGCGCCAGCAGCTTGACTAGCGGGAATGGCAATGAGCAGTTCTTC. Protein sequence: CASSLTSGNGNEQFF. The full variable domain, in which reference TRBV5-1 and TRBJ2-1 provide the parts outside the CDR3, is KAGVTQTPRYLIKTRGQQVTLSCSPISGHRSVSWYQQTPGQGLQFLFEYFSETQRNKGNFPGRFSGRQFSNSRSEMNVSTLELGDSALYLCASSLTSGNGNEQFFGPGTRLTVL.